Reported below is one TCR beta chain. V was trimmed by 4 bases and J by 4 bases, leaving 15 bases between them. This CDR3 has 14 residues. Germline V gives CDR1 SGHRS, CDR2 YFSETQ. The record originates from a study of blood T cell repertoires in COVID-19. Overall study context: From the United States, Italy and Spain came samples of acute and convalescent COVID-19.

Profiled with immunoSEQ multiplex PCR; TCRdb holds only in-frame clones, not every one. The sample lists 120,000 or so clones, about 92% occurring once. The chain has TRBV5-1 and TRBJ2-7, with D maybe TRBD2 (6 bases). The sequenced sample was peripheral blood. This receptor was taken from a middle-aged man with active COVID-19. CDR3 DNA: TGCGCCAGCAGCCGGGACTCCGCAAATTACGAGCAGTACTTC. Amino acid sequence: CASSRDSANYEQYF. The full variable domain, with the rest looked up from reference TRBV5-1 and TRBJ2-7, is KAGVTQTPRYLIKTRGQQVTLSCSPISGHRSVSWYQQTPGQGLQFLFEYFSETQRNKGNFPGRFSGRQFSNSRSEMNVSTLELGDSALYLCASSRDSANYEQYFGPGTRLTVT.